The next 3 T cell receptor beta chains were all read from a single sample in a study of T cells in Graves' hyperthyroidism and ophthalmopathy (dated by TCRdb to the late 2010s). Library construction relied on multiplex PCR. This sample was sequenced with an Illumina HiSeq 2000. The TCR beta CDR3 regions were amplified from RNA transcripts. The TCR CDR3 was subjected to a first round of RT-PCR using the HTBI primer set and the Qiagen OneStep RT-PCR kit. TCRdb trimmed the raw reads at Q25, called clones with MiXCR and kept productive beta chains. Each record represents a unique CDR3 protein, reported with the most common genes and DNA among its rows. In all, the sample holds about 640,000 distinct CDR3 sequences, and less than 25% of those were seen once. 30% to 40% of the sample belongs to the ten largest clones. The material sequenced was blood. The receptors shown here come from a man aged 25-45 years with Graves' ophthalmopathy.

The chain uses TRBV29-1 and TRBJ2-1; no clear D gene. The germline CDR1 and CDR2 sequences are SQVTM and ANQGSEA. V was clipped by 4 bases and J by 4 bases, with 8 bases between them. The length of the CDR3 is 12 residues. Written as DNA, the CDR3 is TGCAGCGTTGCATTCATTTACAATGAGCAGTTCTTC. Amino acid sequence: CSVAFIYNEQFF.

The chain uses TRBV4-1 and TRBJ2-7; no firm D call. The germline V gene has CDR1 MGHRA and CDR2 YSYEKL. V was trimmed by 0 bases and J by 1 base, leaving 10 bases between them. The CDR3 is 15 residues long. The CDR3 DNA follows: TGCGCCAGCAGCCAAGATCCAGGTAATTCCTACGAGCAGTACTTC. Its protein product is CASSQDPGNSYEQYF.

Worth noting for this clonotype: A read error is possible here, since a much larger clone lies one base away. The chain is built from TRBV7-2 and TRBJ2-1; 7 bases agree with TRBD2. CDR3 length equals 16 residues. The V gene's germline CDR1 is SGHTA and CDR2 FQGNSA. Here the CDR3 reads CASGLWLADGYNEQFF. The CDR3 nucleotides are TGTGCCAGCGGCTTATGGCTAGCGGACGGTTACAATGAGCAGTTCTTC.